This paragraph covers one TCR beta chain sequence. This clone was seen once. Which antigen it targets is not known. It has no much larger one-base neighbor in the sample; base qualities were not kept. Receptor libraries were prepared by the immunoSEQ multiplex PCR assay. A mixture of 60 forward primers for TCR Vbeta segments and 13 reverse primers for TCR Jbeta segments was used in the multiplex PCR. The CDR3 region of rearranged TCR beta genes was amplified from genomic DNA by a multiplex PCR assay. Amplified TCR beta libraries were sequenced as 87-base-pair reads on the Illumina HiSeq System. In the original analysis: In a later analysis, some 80 million unique TCR beta chains were counted across the roughly 610 repertoires, and approximately 9.9 million of these chains were shared by at least two donors. To remove PCR and sequencing errors, raw reads were error-corrected and collapsed into unique sequences using a nearest-neighbor algorithm that merged closely related sequences. V, D and J gene segments were assigned by aligning CDR3 sequences to IMGT reference sequences. For a sequence to be retained, at least a six-nucleotide match to both a V gene segment and a J gene segment was required. A rearrangement was called productive if the CDR3 had no stop codons and remained in frame with V and J, and every other rearrangement was called non-productive. CDR3 was defined by IMGT convention, running from the second conserved V-encoded cysteine to the conserved J-encoded phenylalanine. The earlier analysis of fewer than 700 of the donors excluded sequences that lacked an unambiguous match to a single V gene segment. An earlier analysis of 450 to 650 of the donors called V segments functional above 56.7% productive rearrangements and segregating when the between-donor standard deviation exceeded 5%. To diagnose cytomegalovirus status from the catalog of TCR beta chain sequences, a statistical classification framework was built. In a later analysis, TCR nucleotide sequences were compared against IMGT/GENE-DB human TR gene sequences so that V and J genes could be assigned. Using the TCRdist pipeline, a later analysis assigned CDR3 sequences along with most-parsimonious VDJ recombination scenarios. A later analysis defined each TCR beta chain by its CDR3 amino acid sequence plus V-gene family, and excluded reads lacking a unique V-gene family. As a way to deal with suspected cross-contamination and a sequencing artifact, a later analysis dropped hundreds of nucleotide sequences that were highly shared and had low generation probability. In a later analysis, a clonal expansion index was calculated for each public chain from normalized within-repertoire ranks of inferred template counts. Generation probabilities in a later analysis came from a VDJ recombination model fitted to out-of-frame rearrangements, and those results were checked against IGoR. A later analysis scored TCR-TCR, TCR-HLA and TCR-CMV co-occurrence with hypergeometric tests, applying a repertoire-size bias correction to TCR pairs. To estimate false discovery rates, a later analysis permuted the HLA or CMV assignments 20 times. A later analysis grouped co-occurring TCRs with DBSCAN, adding TCRdist sequence similarity when clustering within HLA-allele-positive subsets. Repertoires with fewer than 30,000 or more than 120,000 public chains were left out of co-occurrence clustering, as were five repertoires with anomalous nucleotide sharing. Imported from immuneACCESS, the table was reduced by TCRdb to in-frame sequences with V and J called. These copies leave out some clones; in studies compared against another copy, an unresolved V gene accounts for under half, and the cause of the remainder is not known. V, J and clone size are those of that table, while D and trimming were read from the DNA. This sample has tens of thousands of clones in its table, and roughly three quarters of those were observed once. Approximately 2.6% of the sample rests with the top ten.

These data come from a study of cytomegalovirus exposure and HLA in healthy donors (dated by TCRdb to 2017 to 2019). About the investigation overall: An earlier analysis of several hundred of the donors reported 276 Gb of sequence data and roughly 120 million unique TCR beta sequences obtained from around 180 million T cells. An early release covering approximately 600 HLA-typed donors comprised approximately 300 gigabases of sequencing data and tens of millions of unique TCR sequences. Of the roughly 400 genotyped donors, around 81% fell in the genetic ancestry cluster associated with self-reported Caucasian donors. The study aimed to test whether cataloging public T cell receptors could reveal signatures of past pathogen exposure. Using immunosequencing, the study profiled T cell repertoires from around 680 subjects and related those repertoires to cytomegalovirus serostatus. Along with the approximately 700-subject first cohort, a separate validation cohort of some 130 different subjects was used. To predict cytomegalovirus infection status, the study combined high-throughput TCR immunosequencing, statistical association of individual TCRs with disease status, and machine learning. To study patterns of TCR occurrence, a later analysis re-analyzed previously published TCR beta repertoires from more than 550 donors and added high-resolution HLA genotyping. The later analysis used no new phenotypic data to find candidate immune exposures, relying instead on TCR beta sequences and their occurrence across donors. To decide whether each TCR beta V gene segment behaved as functional or pseudogenic, an earlier analysis of some 600 of the donors relied on high-throughput TCR beta sequencing. Donor age, sex, ethnicity and CMV serostatus were collected together with the repertoire data. A later genetic analysis took genome-wide SNP genotypes for about 65% of the roughly 670 donors and used that subset as a discovery cohort. Every discovery cohort repertoire had been produced on one sequencing platform. HLA typing included class I and class II loci at four-digit resolution. The number of typed donors differed by locus: 629-630 for A, B, C, DRB1 and DQB1; 500 to 550 for DQA1; 606 for DPA1; and around 470 for DPB1. About 5 DR-DQ haplotypes were handled as single units for association and clustering, since linkage in the cohort was strong. Across approximately 420 genotyped donors of the cohort, an average of about 240,000 unique TCR beta nucleotide sequences per donor were sequenced, and about a sixth of those sequences were non-productive. General study outcomes and caveats: Cytomegalovirus status was reported to be diagnosed by the classifier with high specificity and sensitivity in both the original and validation cohorts. A total of fewer than 200 TCR beta chains were listed by the study as associated with cytomegalovirus. In this cohort, only TCR beta chains were sequenced, and detectable features were limited by the absence of alpha or paired-chain data. Sequencing depth was assumed to be roughly uniform across donors in the presence/absence analyses, though that assumption may not hold. Broadly in line with IMGT annotations, most TCR beta V segments showed up in productive rearrangements about 87% or about 30% of the time in an earlier analysis of roughly 590 of the donors. At a false discovery rate of 0.05, a later analysis linked approximately 18,000 TCR beta sequences to specific HLA alleles. The earlier analysis of fewer than 750 of the donors excluded some 16 rarely observed V segments, including chromosome 9 orphons, because counts were too low. The authors suggested that the approach could potentially be generalized to other disease states and immunological phenotypes. Because some donors lacked HLA typing at each locus, the association tests relied only on the typed subset. A further reported finding was that TCR beta sequences accurately predicted the HLA-A and HLA-B alleles for most subjects in the first cohort. When HLA alleles, especially DR and DQ, strongly co-occurred, TCR associations were difficult to assign to individual alleles. In a later analysis, HLA-associated TCR beta chains were found to be more clonally expanded and to have lower generation probabilities than equally common non-associated chains. A cluster of highly shared sequence variants was judged likely to be a technical artifact of the sequencing pipeline. In a later analysis, several top co-occurrence clusters were reported to appear linked to parvovirus B19, influenza, CMV and Epstein-Barr virus. A later analysis found that TCR association rates varied across HLA loci, with DRB1 alleles showing the most associated TCRs and HLA-C alleles the fewest. Most TCR sequences were seen in very few donors, while some public TCRs were found in many individuals. According to a later analysis, most CMV-associated TCR beta chains appeared to be HLA-restricted, and the HLA associations seemed to be driven largely by CMV exposure. Linkage disequilibrium might explain the correlated functional status among segregating V segments, but an unknown experimental factor could not be excluded. The only immune exposure information available for the cohort was CMV serostatus. In a later genetic analysis, fewer N-insertions in productive TCRs were reported among donors in an Asian-associated ancestry cluster than the approximately 670-donor mean. In a later genetic analysis, a missense DCLRE1C variant was associated with V-gene and J-gene trimming of TCR beta chains, and the association was replicated in an independent cohort. A few of the identified cytomegalovirus-associated TCR beta chains were confirmed in vitro to be specific for cytomegalovirus antigens.

In total, approximately 690 healthy bone marrow donors made up the cohort. All cohort members were sampled while nominally healthy, although unrecorded immune exposures were likely present. The donor tested CMV seronegative and was one of the 352 seronegative cohort members. A peripheral blood sample was provided by each donor, and peripheral blood mononuclear cells were used for TCR beta sequencing. Genomic DNA was extracted from the blood cell samples with the Qiagen DNeasy Blood Extraction Kit. Sequencing was done on a sample of PBMCs. This sequence originates from a man aged 25 to 40 in good health and CMV-seronegative.

Here is the DNA: TGTGCCAGCAGTTCCCACGGGACTAGCACAGATACGCAGTATTTT. The translation is CASSSHGTSTDTQYF. The V gene is TRBV6-5 and the J gene is TRBJ2-3, and possibly TRBD2, on 6 matching bases. The germline V gene gives CDR1 as MNHEY and CDR2 as SVGAGI. Trimming removed 4 bases from V and 0 bases from J, leaving 11 bases between the germline ends. From the cysteine up to the phenylalanine, the CDR3 has a length of 15 residues. Only CDR3 DNA is held: 45 bases, read in frame from base 1.